Sequencing of this T cell receptor beta chain was carried out in a study of T cells after yellow fever vaccination. The CDR3 is made up of 17 amino acids. After removal of 5 bases from V and 5 bases from J, the junction contained 9 bases not matched to a gene. The germline CDR1 and CDR2 sequences are SGHTA and FQGNSA. Via MiXCR, TCRdb re-called the 5' RACE reads, giving one row per CDR3 protein. The sample has some 500,000 distinct CDR3 sequences, approximately 13% seen once. The table lists this clonotype with a few counts. The sequence was collected from a man in his thirties or forties who received the YFV17D yellow fever vaccine. The material sequenced was PBMCs, taken on the day of the yellow fever booster vaccination. The V call is TRBV7-2, the J call TRBJ2-2, with 12 positions matching TRBD2. The CDR3 sequence is CASSQTSGSGFTGELFF. CDR3 sequence (DNA): TGTGCCAGCAGCCAGACTAGCGGGAGTGGTTTTACCGGGGAGCTGTTTTTT.